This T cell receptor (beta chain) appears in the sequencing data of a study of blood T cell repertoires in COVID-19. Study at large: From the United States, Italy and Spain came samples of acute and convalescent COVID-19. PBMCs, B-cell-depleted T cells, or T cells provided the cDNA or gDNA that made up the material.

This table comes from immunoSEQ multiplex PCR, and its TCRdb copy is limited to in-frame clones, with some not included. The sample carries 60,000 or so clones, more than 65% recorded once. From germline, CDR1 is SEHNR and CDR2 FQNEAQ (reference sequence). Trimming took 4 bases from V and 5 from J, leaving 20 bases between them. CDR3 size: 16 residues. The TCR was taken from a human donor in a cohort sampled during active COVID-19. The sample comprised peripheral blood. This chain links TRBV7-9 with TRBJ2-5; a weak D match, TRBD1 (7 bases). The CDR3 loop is CASSSTLQGRRETQYF. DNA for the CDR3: TGTGCCAGCAGCTCGACCTTACAGGGGAGGAGGGAGACCCAGTACTTC.